This T cell receptor beta chain was obtained from a study of identical twins. Per the germline V gene, CDR1 is MDHEN and CDR2 is SYDVKM. Trimming stripped 8 bases from V and 4 bases from J, with 9 bases between. The CDR3 extends over 12 amino acids. This clonotype was seen a handful of times. TCRdb independently ran MiXCR on the 5' RACE reads; one entry per CDR3 protein. Of roughly 1,500,000 distinct CDR3 sequences listed, roughly 35% are singletons. The chain has TRBV28 and TRBJ1-5; weak D call: TRBD1 (5 bases). The source of this sequence is a newborn girl in good health. Input material: cord blood. The CDR3 DNA reads as TGTGCCAGCTGGGGGGGAAATCAGCCCCAGCATTTT. It is translated as CASWGGNQPQHF.